Only a few counts were recorded for the clone carrying this T cell receptor beta chain. MiXCR, run by TCRdb on the 5' RACE reads, gives a single entry per CDR3 protein. The sample records 260,000 or so distinct CDR3 sequences, roughly 17% being singletons. This entry comes from a study of T-cell memory formation after mild COVID-19. Study in general: Clusters were largely donor specific.

The specimen sequenced was PBMCs or a T cell subset sorted from them (not recorded which). The TCR was taken from a man aged 18-30 years who had mild COVID-19 (a few samples of this study predate the infection). Cell type and time point are not known.

The CDR3 reads CASSPPSFSEGYNEQFF. CDR3 nucleotide sequence: TGTGCCAGCTCACCACCGTCCTTCTCCGAGGGGTACAATGAGCAGTTCTTC. The chain is built from TRBV18 and TRBJ2-1; D may match TRBD1 or TRBD2 (5 bases each). CDR3 size: 17 residues. The germline V gene has CDR1 KGHSH and CDR2 LQKENI. The ends were cut back, 0 bases at V and 4 bases at J, with 16 bases in the middle.